This is a list of T cell receptor beta chains from one sample in a study of cytomegalovirus exposure and HLA in healthy donors. Clones were read by immunoSEQ multiplex PCR, and TCRdb kept only the in-frame ones, dropping some. Among about 190,000 clones listed, about nine tenths were seen once. Sequencing was performed on PBMCs. Receptor source: a young man in good health and CMV-seronegative. CDR3s include the opening cysteine and the closing phenylalanine or tryptophan. The D gene is left open where the match is weak. Some rows mark clone size as missing; the rest say once, few, many or name a class of expanded clone.

CDR3 length: 15
J gene: TRBJ2-7
D gene: TRBD1
clone size: NA
V gene: TRBV5-1
CDR3 protein: CASSSSLNRGSGQYF
CDR3 DNA: TGCGCCAGCAGCTCTTCCCTGAACAGGGGGTCGGGGCAGTACTTC

CDR3 length: 14
J gene: TRBJ1-6
D gene: TRBD1
clone size: NA
V gene: TRBV6-5
CDR3 protein: CASRSGTGMSPLHF
CDR3 DNA: TGTGCCAGCAGATCCGGGACAGGGATGTCACCCCTCCACTTT

CDR3 length: 11
J gene: TRBJ2-7
D gene: NA
clone size: few
V gene: TRBV6-1
CDR3 protein: CASSEVTPRYF
CDR3 DNA: TGTGCCAGCAGTGAAGTAACACCACGGTACTTC

CDR3 length: 14
J gene: TRBJ1-1
D gene: NA
clone size: NA
V gene: TRBV30
CDR3 protein: CAWSFFKGGTEAFF
CDR3 DNA: TGTGCCTGGAGTTTTTTTAAGGGAGGCACTGAAGCTTTCTTT

CDR3 length: 14
J gene: TRBJ2-7
D gene: TRBD1
clone size: few
V gene: TRBV2
CDR3 protein: CASRAGQGFHEQYF
CDR3 DNA: TGTGCCAGCAGGGCGGGACAGGGGTTCCACGAGCAGTACTTC

CDR3 length: 15
J gene: TRBJ1-2
D gene: TRBD1
clone size: NA
V gene: TRBV6-5
CDR3 protein: CASSYSPGQYYGYTF
CDR3 DNA: TGTGCCAGCAGTTACTCTCCGGGACAGTACTATGGCTACACCTTC

CDR3 length: 14
J gene: TRBJ1-2
D gene: TRBD1
clone size: few
V gene: TRBV27
CDR3 protein: CASSFAAGGDGYTF
CDR3 DNA: TGTGCCAGCAGTTTCGCCGCAGGGGGCGATGGCTACACCTTC

CDR3 length: 17
J gene: TRBJ1-6
D gene: NA
clone size: NA
V gene: TRBV27
CDR3 protein: CASTVSIRGSYNSPLHF
CDR3 DNA: TGTGCCAGCACCGTTTCCATCCGGGGTTCCTATAATTCACCCCTCCACTTT

CDR3 length: 17
J gene: TRBJ2-5
D gene: TRBD2
clone size: NA
V gene: TRBV5-1
CDR3 protein: CASSLGLAGGPGETQYF
CDR3 DNA: TGCGCCAGCAGCTTGGGGCTAGCGGGAGGGCCAGGAGAGACCCAGTACTTC

CDR3 length: 13
J gene: TRBJ1-1
D gene: NA
clone size: NA
V gene: TRBV5-4
CDR3 protein: CASSNKGGTEAFF
CDR3 DNA: TGTGCCAGCAGCAACAAAGGGGGCACTGAAGCTTTCTTT

CDR3 length: 15
J gene: TRBJ1-4
D gene: NA
clone size: NA
V gene: TRBV7-9
CDR3 protein: CASSLTTRANEKLFF
CDR3 DNA: TGTGCCAGCAGCTTGACGACAAGAGCTAATGAAAAACTGTTTTTT

CDR3 length: 16
J gene: TRBJ2-1
D gene: NA
clone size: few
V gene: TRBV16
CDR3 protein: CASSQSYSSSYNEQFF
CDR3 DNA: TGTGCCAGCAGCCAATCGTACTCGAGCTCCTACAATGAGCAGTTCTTC

CDR3 length: 15
J gene: TRBJ2-7
D gene: NA
clone size: NA
V gene: TRBV28
CDR3 protein: CASSPSGVKLSEQYF
CDR3 DNA: TGTGCCAGCAGTCCTTCGGGAGTGAAGTTGTCCGAGCAGTACTTC

CDR3 length: 13
J gene: TRBJ2-7
D gene: NA
clone size: few
V gene: TRBV4-2
CDR3 protein: CASSQEEGREQYF
CDR3 DNA: TGTGCCAGCAGCCAGGAGGAGGGGCGGGAGCAGTACTTC

CDR3 length: 14
J gene: TRBJ2-3
D gene: NA
clone size: once
V gene: TRBV11-2
CDR3 protein: CASSPQGSADTQYF
CDR3 DNA: TGTGCCAGCAGCCCCCAGGGGAGCGCAGATACGCAGTATTTT

CDR3 length: 15
J gene: TRBJ2-1
D gene: TRBD2
clone size: NA
V gene: TRBV5-1
CDR3 protein: CASSKLAGGPNEQFF
CDR3 DNA: TGCGCCAGCAGCAAACTAGCGGGGGGGCCTAATGAGCAGTTCTTC

CDR3 length: 15
J gene: TRBJ1-2
D gene: NA
clone size: NA
V gene: TRBV10-3
CDR3 protein: CAIRSQGGALDGYTF
CDR3 DNA: TGTGCCATCAGGTCGCAAGGGGGGGCGCTGGATGGCTACACCTTC

CDR3 length: 15
J gene: TRBJ2-1
D gene: NA
clone size: NA
V gene: TRBV4-3
CDR3 protein: CASSQVPSSPNEQFF
CDR3 DNA: TGCGCCAGCAGCCAAGTTCCTAGCTCTCCCAATGAGCAGTTCTTC

CDR3 length: 14
J gene: TRBJ2-2
D gene: NA
clone size: NA
V gene: TRBV30
CDR3 protein: CAWSVGRRSGELFF
CDR3 DNA: TGTGCCTGGAGTGTAGGCCGGCGGTCCGGGGAGCTGTTTTTT

CDR3 length: 13
J gene: TRBJ1-1
D gene: NA
clone size: NA
V gene: TRBV18
CDR3 protein: CASSPGQSAEAFF
CDR3 DNA: TGTGCCAGCTCACCGGGGCAATCCGCTGAAGCTTTCTTT

CDR3 length: 14
J gene: TRBJ2-3
D gene: NA
clone size: once
V gene: TRBV5-4
CDR3 protein: CASSLYLAKDTQYF
CDR3 DNA: TGTGCCAGCAGCTTGTATCTAGCGAAGGATACGCAGTATTTT

CDR3 length: 17
J gene: TRBJ2-2
D gene: NA
clone size: NA
V gene: TRBV7-9
CDR3 protein: CASSLMGGPSRGGELFF
CDR3 DNA: TGTGCCAGCAGCTTAATGGGAGGCCCTTCGAGGGGCGGGGAGCTGTTTTTT

CDR3 length: 11
J gene: TRBJ2-5
D gene: NA
clone size: NA
V gene: TRBV5-1
CDR3 protein: CASSRAETQYF
CDR3 DNA: TGCGCCAGCAGCAGAGCGGAGACCCAGTACTTC

CDR3 length: 15
J gene: TRBJ1-4
D gene: NA
clone size: NA
V gene: TRBV5-1
CDR3 protein: CASSPQGRMDEKLFF
CDR3 DNA: TGCGCCAGCAGCCCACAGGGAAGGATGGATGAAAAACTGTTTTTT

CDR3 length: 16
J gene: TRBJ1-3
D gene: NA
clone size: few
V gene: TRBV11-2
CDR3 protein: CASSHAPQVSGNTIYF
CDR3 DNA: TGTGCCAGCAGCCACGCGCCACAGGTTTCCGGGAACACCATATATTTT

CDR3 length: 13
J gene: TRBJ1-1
D gene: NA
clone size: NA
V gene: TRBV6-5
CDR3 protein: CASTRTVNTEAFF
CDR3 DNA: TGTGCCAGCACCAGGACAGTGAACACTGAAGCTTTCTTT

CDR3 length: 13
J gene: TRBJ1-5
D gene: NA
clone size: NA
V gene: TRBV7-2
CDR3 protein: CASSYVADQPQHF
CDR3 DNA: TGTGCCAGCAGCTATGTGGCTGATCAGCCCCAGCATTTT

CDR3 length: 15
J gene: TRBJ1-2
D gene: TRBD1
clone size: NA
V gene: TRBV5-5
CDR3 protein: CASSVGRGWDYGYTF
CDR3 DNA: TGTGCCAGCAGCGTGGGCAGGGGGTGGGACTATGGCTACACCTTC